Below, one TCR beta chain is given with its context. Assay execution proceeded at the deep level. Authors' data handling: ImmunoSEQ supplied junction-only sequences lacking quality scores, so filtering was different. Sequenced by immunoSEQ multiplex PCR; TCRdb stores in-frame clones only, minus some. D and trimming were read from the DNA, whereas the V and J calls and clone size are those reported in that table. The sample records about 460,000 clones, over 60% being singletons. Trimming took 5 bases from V and 2 from J; bases not matched to a gene: 13. The length of the CDR3 is 17 residues. In germline, CDR1 is SQVTM, CDR2 ANQGSEA. These data belong to a study of shared clonotypes between healthy human individuals.

The TCR originated in a woman aged 40 to 49 in good health. Some clones in this sample may be carry-over from other donors' samples. The chain links TRBV29-1 to TRBJ1-1, with 11 positions matching TRBD1. Sequencing was done on a sample of PBMCs. This CDR3 reads CSVQTRDRGRSNTEAFF. CDR3 nucleotide sequence: TGCAGCGTTCAAACTCGGGACAGGGGGAGGTCTAACACTGAAGCTTTCTTT.